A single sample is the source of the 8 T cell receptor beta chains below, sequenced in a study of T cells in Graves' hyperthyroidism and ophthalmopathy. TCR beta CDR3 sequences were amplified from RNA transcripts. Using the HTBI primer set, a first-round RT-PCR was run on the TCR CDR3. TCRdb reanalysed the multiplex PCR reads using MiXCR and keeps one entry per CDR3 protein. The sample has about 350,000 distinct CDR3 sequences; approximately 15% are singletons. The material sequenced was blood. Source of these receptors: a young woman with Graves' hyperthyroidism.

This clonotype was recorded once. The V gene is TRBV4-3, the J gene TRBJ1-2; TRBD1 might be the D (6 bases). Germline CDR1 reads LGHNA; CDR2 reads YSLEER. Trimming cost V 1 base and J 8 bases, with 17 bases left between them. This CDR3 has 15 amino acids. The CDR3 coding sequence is TGCGCCAGCAGCCAAGGGACAGAGCTAAGTAGGGGCTACACCTTC. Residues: CASSQGTELSRGYTF.

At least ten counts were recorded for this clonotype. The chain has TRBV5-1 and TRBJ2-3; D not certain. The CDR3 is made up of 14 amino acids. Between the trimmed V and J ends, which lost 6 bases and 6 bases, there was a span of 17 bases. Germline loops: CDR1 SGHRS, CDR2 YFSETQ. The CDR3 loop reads CASTSGSRMDTQYF. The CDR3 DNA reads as TGCGCCAGCACCTCGGGCTCCCGGATGGATACGCAGTATTTT.

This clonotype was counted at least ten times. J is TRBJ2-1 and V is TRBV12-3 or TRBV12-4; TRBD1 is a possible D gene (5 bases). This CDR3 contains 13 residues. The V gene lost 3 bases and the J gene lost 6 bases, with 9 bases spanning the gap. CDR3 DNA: TGTGCCAGCAGTTTTGGTCAGGGCAATGAGCAGTTCTTC. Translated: CASSFGQGNEQFF.

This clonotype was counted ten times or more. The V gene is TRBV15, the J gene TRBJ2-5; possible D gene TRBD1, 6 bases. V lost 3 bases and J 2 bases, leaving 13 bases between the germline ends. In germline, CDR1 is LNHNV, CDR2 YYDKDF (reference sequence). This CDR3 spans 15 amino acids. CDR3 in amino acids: CATSRHRDTQETQYF. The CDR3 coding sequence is TGTGCCACCAGCAGGCACCGGGACACGCAAGAGACCCAGTACTTC.

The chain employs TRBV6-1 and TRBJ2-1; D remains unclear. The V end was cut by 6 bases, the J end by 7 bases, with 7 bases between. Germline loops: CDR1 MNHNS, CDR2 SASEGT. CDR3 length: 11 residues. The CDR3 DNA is TGTGCCAGCAGGGTCGGGAATGAGCAGTTCTTC. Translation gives CASRVGNEQFF.

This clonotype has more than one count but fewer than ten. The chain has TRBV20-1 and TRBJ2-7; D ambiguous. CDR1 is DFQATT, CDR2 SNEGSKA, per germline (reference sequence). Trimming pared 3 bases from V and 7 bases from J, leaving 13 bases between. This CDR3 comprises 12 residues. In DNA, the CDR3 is TGCAGTGCTAGGCCCCGCAGACGAGAGCAGTACTTC. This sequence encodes CSARPRRREQYF.

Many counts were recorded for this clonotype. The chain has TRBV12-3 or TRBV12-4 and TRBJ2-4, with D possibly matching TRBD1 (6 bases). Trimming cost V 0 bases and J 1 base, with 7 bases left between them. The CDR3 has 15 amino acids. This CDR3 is CASSLAQGAKNIQYF. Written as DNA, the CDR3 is TGTGCCAGCAGTTTAGCGCAGGGGGCCAAAAACATTCAGTACTTC.

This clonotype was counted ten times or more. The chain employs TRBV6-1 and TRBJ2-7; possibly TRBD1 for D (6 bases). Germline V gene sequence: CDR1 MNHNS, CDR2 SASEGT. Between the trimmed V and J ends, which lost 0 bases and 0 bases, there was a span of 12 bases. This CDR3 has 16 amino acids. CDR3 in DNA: TGTGCCAGCAGTGAAGCGGACCTGGACAGCTCCTACGAGCAGTACTTC. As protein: CASSEADLDSSYEQYF.